The 15 T cell receptor beta chains given below trace back to one sample, sequenced in a study of blood T cell repertoires in COVID-19. Data came from immunoSEQ multiplex PCR; TCRdb stores just in-frame clones and leaves some out. The sample lists around 220,000 clones; around 90% were seen once. Sequencing was carried out using PBMCs or T cells enriched from blood (not recorded which). The receptors were gathered from a young woman with acute COVID-19.

The chain recombines TRBV7-2 with TRBJ2-1, with TRBD2 matching over 12 bases. The trim removed 4 bases at V and 8 bases at J, leaving 9 bases unmatched. The CDR3 is made up of 16 amino acids. The germline V gene encodes CDR1 SGHTA and CDR2 FQGNSA. CDR3 region: CASSSGLAGSIYEQFF. In nucleotides, the CDR3 is TGTGCCAGCAGCTCCGGACTAGCGGGATCGATTTATGAGCAGTTCTTC.

The gene calls are TRBV28 and TRBJ2-5, with D possibly being TRBD2 (5 bases). This CDR3 is built from 12 residues. V was clipped by 5 bases and J by 4 bases, with 8 bases between them. CDR1 and CDR2 (germline): MDHEN, SYDVKM. The CDR3: CASSLSVETQYF. The CDR3 nucleotides read TGTGCCAGCAGTCTTAGCGTAGAGACCCAGTACTTC.

The chain has TRBV7-8 and TRBJ1-5, with TRBD1 identical over 9 bases. With V trimmed by 2 bases and J by 3 bases, 8 bases remained unmatched. The germline CDR1 and CDR2 sequences are SGHVS and FQNEAQ. The CDR3 covers 17 residues. CDR3 sequence reads: CASSLMDRGTLNQPQHF. The CDR3 bases are TGTGCCAGCAGCTTAATGGACAGGGGCACCCTCAATCAGCCCCAGCATTTT.

This chain links TRBV24-1 with TRBJ2-1, with 7 positions matching TRBD2. The CDR3 covers 14 residues. J lost 0 bases, V lost 5 bases, and 0 bases had no gene match. The germline CDR1 and CDR2 sequences are KGHDR and SFDVKD. The CDR3 loop reads CATSAGGSYNEQFF. DNA for the CDR3: TGTGCCACCAGTGCGGGAGGCTCCTACAATGAGCAGTTCTTC.

The chain recombines TRBV11-3 with TRBJ1-6; perhaps TRBD1 as D (5 bases). V lost 8 bases and J lost 8, with 13 bases in between. The CDR3 is 13 amino acids. CDR1 is SGHNT and CDR2 is YENEEA in the germline V gene. CDR3: CASHQGWDSPLHF. The CDR3 DNA sequence: TGTGCCAGCCATCAGGGTTGGGATTCACCCCTCCACTTT.

J is TRBJ2-5 and V is TRBV7-6, with a weak D call TRBD1 (6 bases). This CDR3 region has 19 residues. Germline CDR1 SGHVS, CDR2 FNYEAQ. Trimming pared 3 bases from V and 4 bases from J, leaving 27 bases between. CDR3 bases: TGTGCCAGCAGCTTGGGAAACGGATGGACAGCGGCCCCCACAGAGACCCAGTACTTC. This encodes CASSLGNGWTAAPTETQYF.

This rearrangement joins TRBV6-5 to TRBJ1-1; D is unclear. V dropped 2 bases and J dropped 2 bases, with 9 bases sitting between them. The germline gives CDR1 MNHEY, CDR2 SVGAGI. The CDR3 is 14 residues long. Here the CDR3 DNA reads TGTGCCAGCAGTTACGGCAGCGTTAACACTGAAGCTTTCTTT. Translated: CASSYGSVNTEAFF.

J is TRBJ1-2 and V is TRBV28, with D unclear. Germline-derived CDR1 and CDR2 are MDHEN and SYDVKM. The CDR3 has 14 amino acids. V was cut by 7 bases and J by 5 bases, with 17 bases left in between. The CDR3 DNA is TGTGCCAGCACTCCGGACGGGAGAGGGTATGGCTACACCTTC. Translation: CASTPDGRGYGYTF.

The chain recombines TRBV3-1 (or the pseudogene TRBV3-2) with TRBJ1-6, with D perhaps matching TRBD1 (5 bases). In germline, CDR1 is LGHDT, CDR2 YNNKEL (reference sequence). Trimming removed 4 bases at V and 8 bases at J, with 15 bases between. The CDR3 is made up of 15 amino acids. The CDR3 sequence: CASSPGQGAYSPLHF. DNA of the CDR3: TGTGCCAGCAGCCCCGGGCAGGGCGCGTATTCACCCCTCCACTTT.

The genes are TRBV5-4 and TRBJ2-7; D is uncertain. The CDR3 has 14 amino acids. Germline V gives CDR1 SGHNT, CDR2 YYREEE (reference sequence). Trimming pared 0 bases from V and 2 bases from J, leaving 9 bases between. The CDR3 bases are TGTGCCAGCAGCTTGGATGACGGAGCCTACGAGCAGTACTTC. It yields the protein CASSLDDGAYEQYF.

This chain connects TRBV6-5 to TRBJ1-2, with 9 bases fitting TRBD1. This CDR3 has 13 amino acids. After removal of 4 bases from V and 12 bases from J, the junction contained 9 bases not matched to a gene. Germline assignment: CDR1 MNHEY and CDR2 SVGAGI. CDR3 sequence: CASSFRQGDFDTF. The CDR3 bases are TGTGCCAGCAGTTTCCGACAGGGGGACTTTGACACCTTC.

The chain couples TRBV28 to TRBJ2-7, with TRBD1 identical over 7 bases. The CDR3 covers 16 residues. V lost 6 bases and J lost 5; bases outside the gene matches: 16. CDR1 and CDR2 (germline): MDHEN, SYDVKM. The CDR3 region is CASRGTASSWSNEQYF. CDR3 coding DNA: TGTGCCAGCAGAGGGACAGCGTCGTCCTGGTCCAACGAGCAGTACTTC.

This rearrangement joins TRBV7-6 to TRBJ2-2, with a tentative D call TRBD2 (6 bases). The CDR3 spans 18 residues. Per germline, CDR1 SGHVS and CDR2 FNYEAQ. Trimming stripped 1 base from V and 2 bases from J, with 17 bases between. The CDR3 DNA sequence: TGTGCCAGCAGCTTAGAAGCTCGGGGACTCCTTAACACCGGGGAGCTGTTTTTT. Protein: CASSLEARGLLNTGELFF.

This clone came up once. The rearrangement joins TRBV5-4 to TRBJ2-2, with D hard to call. The V gene lost 4 bases and the J gene lost 1 base, with 11 bases spanning the gap. The CDR3 is 15 amino acids. Per the germline V gene, CDR1 is SGHNT and CDR2 is YYREEE (reference sequence). This CDR3 reads CASSPPSGNTGELFF. The CDR3 coding sequence is TGTGCCAGCAGCCCTCCCTCCGGGAACACCGGGGAGCTGTTTTTT. Full variable domain (remainder filled in from reference TRBV5-4 and TRBJ2-2): ETGVTQSPTHLIKTRGQQVTLRCSSQSGHNTVSWYQQALGQGPQFIFQYYREEENGRGNFPPRFSGLQFPNYSSELNVNALELDDSALYLCASSPPSGNTGELFFGEGSRLTVL.

This clone was detected many times. The chain recombines TRBV25-1 with TRBJ2-7; 7 nucleotides line up with TRBD2. V trimming: 4 bases; J trimming: 7 bases; junction bases outside the gene matches: 4. Germline loops: CDR1 MGHDK, CDR2 SYGVNS. The CDR3 loop spans 12 amino acids. The CDR3 reads CASSVGTNEQYF. CDR3 in DNA: TGTGCCAGCAGTGTTGGGACTAATGAGCAGTACTTC.